The 8 T cell receptor beta chains below were found in one sample sequenced in a study of blood T cell repertoires in COVID-19. Libraries were prepared by immunoSEQ multiplex PCR; TCRdb keeps only in-frame clonotypes and omits some of them. This table holds around 97,000 clones, roughly four fifths found once. The source material was peripheral blood. The receptor source for this set is a man aged 65 to 79 with acute or convalescent COVID-19.

This chain links TRBV19 with TRBJ2-3; 7 positions agree with TRBD2. Trimming removed 7 bases from V and 2 bases from J; junction bases left unmatched: 3. Germline V gives CDR1 LNHDA, CDR2 SQIVND (reference sequence). The CDR3 is made up of 13 amino acids. The CDR3 is CASTSGDTDTQYF. The CDR3, as DNA: TGTGCCAGTACCAGCGGGGACACAGATACGCAGTATTTT.

The CDR3 DNA follows: TGTGCCAGCAGTTCGCGGGGGGGCCGCGGGACCGGGGAGCTGTTTTTT. It encodes CASSSRGGRGTGELFF. This chain links TRBV7-3 with TRBJ2-2; 9 bases map to TRBD2. The germline V gene encodes CDR1 SGHTA and CDR2 FQGTGA. The V segment lost 6 bases and the J segment 5 bases; nucleotides outside the gene matches: 10. This CDR3 spans 16 amino acids.

V usage is TRBV5-4 and J usage is TRBJ1-4; the match to TRBD1 covers 8 bases. This CDR3 is 14 amino acids long. The V segment lost 4 bases and the J segment 8 bases; nucleotides outside the gene matches: 7. CDR1 and CDR2 (germline): SGHNT, YYREEE (reference sequence). The CDR3: CASSHGQGSEKLFF. The CDR3 region has the DNA TGTGCCAGCAGCCACGGACAGGGCTCCGAAAAACTGTTTTTT.

This sequence joins TRBV6-5 and TRBJ2-7; 7 nucleotides agree with TRBD1. Germline values: CDR1 MNHEY, CDR2 SVGAGI. The V gene end was trimmed by 7 bases and the J gene end by 1 base; junction bases not matched to a gene: 10. The CDR3 totals 15 residues. The DNA of the CDR3 is TGTGCCAGCACCCAACCCGGACAGGTGTCCTACGAGCAGTACTTC. Translation gives CASTQPGQVSYEQYF.

This chain uses TRBV19 with TRBJ1-5, with 8 nucleotides matching TRBD1. CDR1 is LNHDA, CDR2 SQIVND, per germline (reference sequence). The CDR3 is made up of 15 amino acids. The J segment lost 4 bases and the V segment lost 7 bases, leaving 9 bases of the junction unmatched. The CDR3 bases are TGTGCCAGTACCCTGGGACAGGCGATAAATCAGCCCCAGCATTTT. Translated: CASTLGQAINQPQHF.

The chain couples TRBV6-2 or TRBV6-3 to TRBJ2-3; 7 nucleotides agree with TRBD2. Per germline, CDR1 MNHEY and CDR2 SVGEGT. Trimming cost V 3 bases and J 7 bases; bases outside gene matches: 7. The CDR3 is 14 amino acids. The CDR3 reads CASSYNPSGNTQYF. In nucleotides, the CDR3 is TGTGCCAGCAGTTATAATCCTAGCGGAAATACGCAGTATTTT.

The chain couples TRBV14 to TRBJ2-5; TRBD2 matches 11 bases. The CDR3 sequence is 18 residues long. Germline V gene sequence: CDR1 SGHDN, CDR2 FVKESK. Unmatched junction bases numbered 10, after V lost 0 bases and J lost 4 bases. This CDR3 reads CASSQDLVAGGTVETQYF. The DNA for the CDR3 is TGTGCCAGCAGCCAAGATTTGGTAGCGGGGGGGACTGTAGAGACCCAGTACTTC.

This clone was picked up a small number of times. The chain combines TRBV27 with TRBJ2-7; TRBD1 matches at 7 bases. CDR3 length: 16 amino acids. V gave up 3 bases and J gave up 4 bases; unmatched junction bases: 12. Germline CDR1 MNHEY, CDR2 SMNVEV (reference sequence). CDR3 amino acids: CASSFQTGNPPYEQYF. CDR3 nucleotides: TGTGCCAGCAGTTTCCAGACAGGGAACCCTCCATACGAGCAGTACTTC.